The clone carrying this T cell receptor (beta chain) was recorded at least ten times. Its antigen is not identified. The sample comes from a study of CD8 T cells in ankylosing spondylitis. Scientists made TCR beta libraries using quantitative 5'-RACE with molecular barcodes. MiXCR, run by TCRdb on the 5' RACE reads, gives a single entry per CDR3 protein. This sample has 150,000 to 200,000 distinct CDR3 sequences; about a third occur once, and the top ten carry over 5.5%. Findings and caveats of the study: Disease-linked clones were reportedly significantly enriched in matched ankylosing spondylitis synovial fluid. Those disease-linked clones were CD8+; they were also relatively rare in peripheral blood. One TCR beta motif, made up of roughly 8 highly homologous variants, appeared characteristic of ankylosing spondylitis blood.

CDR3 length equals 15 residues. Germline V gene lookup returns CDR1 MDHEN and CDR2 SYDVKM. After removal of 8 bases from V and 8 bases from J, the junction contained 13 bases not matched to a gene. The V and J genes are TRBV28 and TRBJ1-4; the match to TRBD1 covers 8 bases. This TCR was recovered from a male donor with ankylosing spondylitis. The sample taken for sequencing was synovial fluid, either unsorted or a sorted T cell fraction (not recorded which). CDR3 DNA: TGTGCCAGCTATCCCGGGGGACAGGCTATGGAAAAACTGTTTTTT. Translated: CASYPGGQAMEKLFF. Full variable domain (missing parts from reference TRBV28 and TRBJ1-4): DVKVTQSSRYLVKRTGEKVFLECVQDMDHENMFWYRQDPGLGLRLIYFSYDVKMKEKGDIPEGYSVSREKKERFSLILESASTNQTSMYLCASYPGGQAMEKLFFGSGTQLSVL.